This TCR beta chain was identified in a study of CD8 T cells in ankylosing spondylitis (dated by TCRdb to the late 2010s). Background for the entire study: T cell receptor beta repertoires were profiled in healthy donors and ankylosing spondylitis patients so that disease-linked TCR variants could be found. Peripheral blood was sampled, and synovial fluid was also collected from ankylosing spondylitis patients. The full study cohort was made up of 25 ankylosing spondylitis patients and about a hundred healthy donors. Paper-wide results and their limitations: The disease-linked clones showed a CD8+ phenotype and occurred at relatively low frequencies in peripheral blood. A TCR beta motif of fewer than 10 highly homologous amino acid variants appeared characteristic of blood from ankylosing spondylitis patients. Some motif variants were previously reported in synovial fluid and blood of reactive arthritis patients, suggesting common disease-initiation mechanisms. According to the report, matched synovial fluid samples from ankylosing spondylitis patients were significantly enriched for the disease-linked clones.

On this clonotype itself: Its antigen is not yet known. The input lacks base qualities; no much larger clone sits a single base away.

The instrument given in TCRdb is Illumina HiSeq 2500. TCR beta libraries were prepared by quantitative 5'-RACE with molecular barcodes. The original pipeline was this. A new computational method based on a probabilistic model of VDJ rearrangement was used to identify disease-linked TCR variants. Clones were called with MiXCR by TCRdb after fastp trimmed the public reads at Q25, and only in-frame beta chains were retained. Under each unique CDR3 protein, matching rows form one entry showing the most common genes and DNA. The V and J calls follow TCRdb's processing rather than the paper's. For this sample the table gives 400,000 or so distinct CDR3 sequences, of which 26% were detected only once. The biggest ten clones account for 0.89% of the sample. Sequencing used blood, either unsorted or a sorted T cell fraction (not recorded which). This clonotype was sampled from a male donor with ankylosing spondylitis.

The DNA sequence is TGTGCCAGCAGCCAAGACCATAATTCACCCCTCCACTTT. This is translated as CASSQDHNSPLHF. The chain uses TRBV3-1 and TRBJ1-6; the D gene assignment is ambiguous. CDR1 is given as LGHDT and CDR2 as YNNKEL, both from the germline V gene (reference sequence). V is cut by 0 bases and J by 5 bases, and the space between the germline ends is 2 bases. Counted from cysteine to phenylalanine, this CDR3 has 13 amino acids. Just the 39-base CDR3 DNA is kept, in frame starting at base 1.